This T cell receptor beta chain was identified during a study of monozygotic twins with inflammatory bowel disease. Whole-study findings and limits: No single strong signal or clonotype associated with IBD was supported.

Someone took an approximately 2.4 ml blood sample from each of the donors. Comment on this clonotype: Antigen unknown.

Approximately 4,000 ng of total RNA went into each TCR library. A 6-nucleotide sample barcode was carried by the UMIs, which template switching added. One entry per CDR3 protein, without DNA, is what TCRdb gives after re-calling the 5' RACE reads. The table counts under 130,000 distinct CDR3 sequences; 1.9% lies in the top ten. The CDR3 has 14 residues. Germline values: CDR1 MNHEY, CDR2 SMNVEV (reference sequence). What was sequenced was blood. This chain connects TRBV27 to TRBJ1-1. The receptor was derived from a human donor with ulcerative colitis or Crohn's disease, or a healthy co-twin of an affected twin (not recorded which). The CDR3 spells CASLGRGVSTEAFF.